This TCR beta chain was identified in a study of PD-L1 blockade in urothelial cancer. In the study overall: Prior chemotherapy regimens per patient numbered 0 to 3. T cell content in blood samples showed a median of around 140,000.

Turning to this clone: No antigen is known for it.

Urothelial carcinoma affected the patients, and it was locally advanced or metastatic. This table comes from immunoSEQ multiplex PCR, and its TCRdb copy is limited to in-frame clones, with some not included. Of under 40,000 clones detected, 80% to 90% appear once; the ten largest clones hold about 31%. The ends were cut back, 5 bases at V and 6 bases at J, with 11 bases in the middle. Germline V gene data show CDR1 as MRHNA and CDR2 as SNTAGT. This CDR3 has 14 amino acids. General study findings and limits: Stronger expansion of tumor-associated clones in blood at 3 weeks distinguished durable-benefit patients.

Sequences were derived from PBMCs, sampled around atezolizumab (anti-PD-L1) treatment. The receptor was derived from a man aged 55 to 70 with urothelial cancer. The rearrangement links TRBV6-4 to TRBJ1-6; D uncertain. The CDR3 DNA follows: TGTGCCAGCAGTTCAGGAGGGTTTAATTCACCCCTCCACTTT. It translates to CASSSGGFNSPLHF.